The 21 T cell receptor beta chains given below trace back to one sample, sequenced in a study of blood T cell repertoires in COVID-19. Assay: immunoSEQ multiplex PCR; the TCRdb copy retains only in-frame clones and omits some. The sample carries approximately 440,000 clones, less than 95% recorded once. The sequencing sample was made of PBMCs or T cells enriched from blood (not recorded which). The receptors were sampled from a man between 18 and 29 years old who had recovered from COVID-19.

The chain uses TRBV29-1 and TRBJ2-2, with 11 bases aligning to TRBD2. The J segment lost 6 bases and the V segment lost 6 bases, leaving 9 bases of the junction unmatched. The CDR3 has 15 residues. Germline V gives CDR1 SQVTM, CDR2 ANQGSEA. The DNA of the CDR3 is TGCAGCGTGTTTACTAGCGGGAGTCACGCCGGGGAGCTGTTTTTT. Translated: CSVFTSGSHAGELFF.

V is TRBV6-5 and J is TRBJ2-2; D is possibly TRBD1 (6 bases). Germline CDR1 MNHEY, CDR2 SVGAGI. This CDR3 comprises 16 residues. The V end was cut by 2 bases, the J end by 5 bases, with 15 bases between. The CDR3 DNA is TGTGCCAGCAGTTACCAACAGGGAAAGGTTACCGGGGAGCTGTTTTTT. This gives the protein CASSYQQGKVTGELFF.

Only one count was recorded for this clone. The CDR3 loop is CASSLGRPNTEAFF. The CDR3, as DNA: TGTGCCAGCAGCTTGGGGCGTCCGAACACTGAAGCTTTCTTT. This rearrangement joins TRBV11-1 to TRBJ1-1, with a weak D call TRBD1 (5 bases). The germline V and J ends were trimmed by 3 bases and 1 base, with 9 bases remaining between them. The CDR3 loop spans 14 amino acids. Germline V CDR1 and CDR2: SGHAT, FQDESV (reference sequence).

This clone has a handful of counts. The CDR3 DNA reads as TGTGCCAGCAGCCCCGGGAGCTCAGAGACCCAGTACTTC. Translation gives CASSPGSSETQYF. The chain has TRBV13 and TRBJ2-5; possibly TRBD2 for D (6 bases). With 5 bases removed from V and 4 bases from J, the gap between germline ends came to 11 bases. Germline values: CDR1 PRHDT, CDR2 FYEKMQ (reference sequence). The CDR3 covers 13 residues.

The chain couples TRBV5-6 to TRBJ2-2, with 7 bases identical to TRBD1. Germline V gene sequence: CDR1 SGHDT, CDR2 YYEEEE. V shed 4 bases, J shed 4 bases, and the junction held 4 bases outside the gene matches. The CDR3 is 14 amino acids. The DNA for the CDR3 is TGTGCCAGCAGCCTGACAGGGCCCACCGGGGAGCTGTTTTTT. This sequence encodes CASSLTGPTGELFF.

In nucleotides, the CDR3 is TGTGCCAGCAGGCAGGGCAGTTCCTACGAGCAGTACTTC. Protein: CASRQGSSYEQYF. The gene calls are TRBV2 and TRBJ2-7; D may be TRBD1 (5 bases). The CDR3 sequence is 13 residues long. Germline V gene data show CDR1 as SNHLY and CDR2 as FYNNEI. The ends were cut back, 6 bases at V and 1 base at J, with 10 bases in the middle.

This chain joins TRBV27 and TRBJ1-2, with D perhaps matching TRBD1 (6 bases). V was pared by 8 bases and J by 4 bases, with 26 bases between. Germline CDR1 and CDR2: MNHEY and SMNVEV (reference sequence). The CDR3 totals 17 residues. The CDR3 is CASSSRPPQGGGYGYTF. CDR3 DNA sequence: TGTGCCAGCTCTTCACGACCACCACAGGGCGGCGGCTATGGCTACACCTTC.

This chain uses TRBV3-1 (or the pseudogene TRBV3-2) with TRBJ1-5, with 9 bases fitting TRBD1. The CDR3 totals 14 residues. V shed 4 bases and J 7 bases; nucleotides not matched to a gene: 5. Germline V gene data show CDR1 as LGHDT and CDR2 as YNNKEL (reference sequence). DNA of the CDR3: TGTGCCAGCAGCCTCACAGGGGGCAGCCAGCCCCAGCATTTT. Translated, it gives CASSLTGGSQPQHF.

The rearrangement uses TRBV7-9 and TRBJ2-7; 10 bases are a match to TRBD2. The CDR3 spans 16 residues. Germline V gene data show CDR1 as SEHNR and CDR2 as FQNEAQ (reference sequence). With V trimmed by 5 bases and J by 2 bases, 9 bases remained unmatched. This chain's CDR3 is CASSPGLAEAAYEQYF. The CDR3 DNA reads TGTGCCAGCAGCCCCGGACTAGCGGAAGCCGCCTACGAGCAGTACTTC.

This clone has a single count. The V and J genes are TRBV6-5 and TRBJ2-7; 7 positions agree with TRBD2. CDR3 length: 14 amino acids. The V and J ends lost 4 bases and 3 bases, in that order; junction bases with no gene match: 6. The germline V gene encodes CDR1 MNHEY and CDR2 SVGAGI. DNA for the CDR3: TGTGCCAGCAGTTTCTCAAGCGGGGACTACGAGCAGTACTTC. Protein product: CASSFSSGDYEQYF.

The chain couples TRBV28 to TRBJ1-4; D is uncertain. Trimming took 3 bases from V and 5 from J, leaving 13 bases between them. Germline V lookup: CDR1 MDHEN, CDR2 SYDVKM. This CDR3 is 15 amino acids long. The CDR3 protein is CASSFWEAQNEKLFF. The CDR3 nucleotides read TGTGCCAGCAGTTTTTGGGAGGCACAGAATGAAAAACTGTTTTTT.

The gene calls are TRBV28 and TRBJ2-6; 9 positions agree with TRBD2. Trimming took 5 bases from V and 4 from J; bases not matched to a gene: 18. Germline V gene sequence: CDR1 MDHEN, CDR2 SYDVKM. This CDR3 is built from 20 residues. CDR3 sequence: CASSAILAGFTGGGANVLTF. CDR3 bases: TGTGCCAGCAGTGCCATCCTAGCGGGATTTACTGGGGGAGGGGCCAACGTCCTGACTTTC.

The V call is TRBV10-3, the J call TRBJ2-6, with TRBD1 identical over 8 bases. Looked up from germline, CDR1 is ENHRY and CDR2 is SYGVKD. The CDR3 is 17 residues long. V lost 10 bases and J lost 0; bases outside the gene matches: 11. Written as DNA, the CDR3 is TGTGCCACCGGACAGGGTGTTGGCGACTCTGGGGCCAACGTCCTGACTTTC. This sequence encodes CATGQGVGDSGANVLTF.

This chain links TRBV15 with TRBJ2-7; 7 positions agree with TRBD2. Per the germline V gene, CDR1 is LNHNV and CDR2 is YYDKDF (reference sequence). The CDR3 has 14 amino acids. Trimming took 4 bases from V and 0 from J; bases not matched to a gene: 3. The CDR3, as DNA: TGTGCCACCAGCACGGGCGGGAGCTCCTACGAGCAGTACTTC. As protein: CATSTGGSSYEQYF.

CDR3 sequence (DNA): TGTGCCAGCAGCCTTGACAGGGGAAGCTCCTACGAGCAGTACTTC. It yields the protein CASSLDRGSSYEQYF. This chain uses TRBV3-1 (or the pseudogene TRBV3-2) with TRBJ2-7; TRBD1 aligns across 8 bases. The CDR3 sequence is 15 residues long. Germline values: CDR1 LGHDT, CDR2 YNNKEL (reference sequence). The ends lost 4 bases at V and 0 bases at J; junction bases unmatched: 5.

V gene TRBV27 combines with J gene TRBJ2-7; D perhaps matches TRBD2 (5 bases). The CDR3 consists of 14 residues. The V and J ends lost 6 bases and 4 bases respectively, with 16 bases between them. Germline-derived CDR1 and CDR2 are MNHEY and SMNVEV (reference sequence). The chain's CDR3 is CASRLRGLNYEQYF. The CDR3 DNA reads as TGTGCCAGCAGGCTCCGGGGTTTAAATTACGAGCAGTACTTC.

The CDR3 protein is CASSNPWRGLNTGELFF. In nucleotides, the CDR3 is TGTGCCAGCAGCAACCCCTGGCGGGGGCTCAACACCGGGGAGCTGTTTTTT. The chain recombines TRBV11-3 with TRBJ2-2, with D possibly TRBD2 on 7 matching bases. Between the trimmed V and J ends, which lost 5 bases and 2 bases, there was a span of 18 bases. The CDR3 contains 17 residues. From germline, CDR1 is SGHNT and CDR2 YENEEA.

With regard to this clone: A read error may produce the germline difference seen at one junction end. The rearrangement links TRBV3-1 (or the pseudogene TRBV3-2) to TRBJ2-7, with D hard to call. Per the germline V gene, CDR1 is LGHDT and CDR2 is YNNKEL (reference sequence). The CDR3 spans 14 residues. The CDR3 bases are TGTGCCAGCAGCCAAGGAACAGCCTCCAACGAGCAGTACTTC. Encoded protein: CASSQGTASNEQYF.

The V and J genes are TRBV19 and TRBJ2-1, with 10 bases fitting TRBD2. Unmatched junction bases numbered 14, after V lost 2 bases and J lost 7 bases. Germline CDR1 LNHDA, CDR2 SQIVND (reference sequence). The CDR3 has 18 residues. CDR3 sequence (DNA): TGTGCCAGTAGTATATCTTCGCCGGCTAGCGGGGGCCAAAATGAGCAGTTCTTC. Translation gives CASSISSPASGGQNEQFF.

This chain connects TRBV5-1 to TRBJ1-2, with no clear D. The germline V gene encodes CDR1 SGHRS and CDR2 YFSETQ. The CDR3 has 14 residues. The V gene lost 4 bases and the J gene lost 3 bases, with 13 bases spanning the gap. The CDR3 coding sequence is TGCGCCAGCAGCGCGCGCCGCTTGGACTATGGCTACACCTTC. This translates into CASSARRLDYGYTF.

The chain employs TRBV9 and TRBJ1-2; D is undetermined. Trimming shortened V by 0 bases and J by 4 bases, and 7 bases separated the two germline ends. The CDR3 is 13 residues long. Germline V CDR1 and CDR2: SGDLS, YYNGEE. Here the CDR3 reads CASSVDGSYGYTF. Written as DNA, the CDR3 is TGTGCCAGCAGCGTAGATGGCAGCTATGGCTACACCTTC.